The 16 T cell receptor beta chains in this list originate from one sample, sequenced in a study of tumor-infiltrating lymphocytes in primary liver carcinoma. RNA was extracted from whole blood without cell sorting, alongside germline DNA. A constant-region primer served to make TCR beta cDNA from approximately 490 ng total RNA. Slightly modified ARM-PCR served as the procedure for the TCR beta libraries. These libraries came from three rounds of nested multiplex PCR. In the first two PCR rounds, TRBV1-TRBV30 forward primers were paired with a C-beta reverse primer, and each round lasted around 10 cycles. TCRdb fed the multiplex PCR reads into MiXCR, producing one record per CDR3 protein. The profile shows some 320,000 distinct CDR3 sequences, about 62% of them singletons. The sample comprised peripheral blood. These TCRs come from a man aged 40-55 years with primary liver carcinoma and hepatitis B virus infection.

Concerning this clonotype: A much larger clone differs by one base, so this may be a read error. This chain joins TRBV6-2 or TRBV6-3 and TRBJ2-3, with a possible D match to TRBD1 (5 bases). Per the germline V gene, CDR1 is MNHEY and CDR2 is SVGEGT. This CDR3 comprises 13 residues. CDR3 loop: CANSHPDRAEQYF. The CDR3 coding sequence is TGTGCCAACAGTCACCCAGACAGAGCCGAGCAGTATTTT.

To note about this clonotype: Possible read error: a much larger clone is one base away. This chain joins TRBV28 and TRBJ2-5, with D uncertain. Germline-derived CDR1 and CDR2 are MDHEN and SYDVKM. Trimming pared 6 bases from V and 7 bases from J, leaving 18 bases between. The CDR3 covers 14 residues. The CDR3 region has the DNA TGTGCCAGCAGCCCCGGGCAGGAGCTTGTGACCCAGTACTTC. The encoded protein is CASSPGQELVTQYF.

This clonotype was observed a few times. This may arise from a read error, as a much more abundant clone is one base away. The V call is TRBV29-1, the J call TRBJ1-2; 8 bases align to TRBD1. The CDR3 covers 13 residues. Germline V gene data show CDR1 as SQVTM and CDR2 as ANQGSEA. V lost 7 bases and J lost 7; bases outside the gene matches: 11. DNA of the CDR3: TGCAGCGCTGATGTACAGGGGGTAGGTGGCTACACCTTC. It specifies CSADVQGVGGYTF.

With respect to this clonotype: A read error may account for a junction end that differs from germline. The chain uses TRBV11-2 and TRBJ2-6; D possibly corresponds to TRBD1 (5 bases). The CDR3 covers 15 residues. Germline CDR1 is SGHAT and CDR2 is FQNNGV. CDR3 in amino acids: CTSRSDSSGANVPTF. The CDR3 DNA reads TGTACCAGCAGGTCAGACAGCTCTGGGGCCAACGTCCCGACTTTC.

This clonotype was detected only a few times. The genes are TRBV5-1 and TRBJ2-5, with D possibly being TRBD1 (5 bases). Trimming removed 4 bases at V and 2 bases at J, with 12 bases between. From germline, CDR1 is SGHRS and CDR2 YFSETQ. The CDR3 covers 14 residues. As DNA, the CDR3 is TGCGCCAGCAGCCCCAGGACATTACAAGAGACCCAGTACTTC. Amino acid sequence: CASSPRTLQETQYF.

This chain connects TRBV6-7 to TRBJ1-5; 10 bases line up with TRBD1. TRBV6-7 is filed as an ORF, its function uncertain. The CDR3 has 15 residues. V lost 4 bases and J lost 7; bases outside the gene matches: 7. In DNA, the CDR3 is TGTGCCAGCAGTTCTTCCGGGACAGGGGAACAGCCCCAGCATTTT. The encoded protein is CASSSSGTGEQPQHF.

To note about this clonotype: A much bigger clone sits one base away, suggesting this may be a read error. The chain uses TRBV6-2 or TRBV6-3 and TRBJ2-7; tentative D call: TRBD2 (6 bases). This CDR3 region has 15 residues. Germline V lookup: CDR1 MNHEY, CDR2 SVGEGT. Trimming took 2 bases from V and 0 from J, leaving 11 bases between them. The CDR3 nucleotides read TGTGCCAGCAGTTACCCTCACGGGGGCTCCTACGAGCAGTACTTC. Its protein is CASSYPHGGSYEQYF.

V is TRBV12-3 or TRBV12-4 and J is TRBJ2-5; D remains unclear. V was shortened by 8 bases and J by 5 bases, with 21 bases between the two germline ends. The CDR3 is 15 residues long. CDR3 protein: CASVQIEARGETQYF. Here the CDR3 DNA reads TGTGCCAGCGTGCAAATCGAGGCACGTGGGGAGACCCAGTACTTC.

As to this clonotype: This sequence may be a read error, since a much larger clone differs from it by one base. This chain's CDR3 is CASSDPSSNIHYF. The CDR3 DNA sequence: TGCGCCAGCAGTGACCCTTCCTCGAACATTCATTACTTC. The V and J genes are TRBV10-2 and TRBJ2-4; D gene ambiguous. Germline V gene lookup returns CDR1 WSHSY and CDR2 SAAADI. The CDR3 length is 13 residues.

Comments on this clonotype: No conserved phenylalanine or tryptophan ends this CDR3, so it is likely a read error. This rearrangement joins TRBV5-6 to TRBJ2-7; D is uncertain. CDR3 length: 13 residues. Germline loops: CDR1 SGHDT, CDR2 YYEEEE. V was trimmed by 4 bases and J by 5 bases, leaving 13 bases between them. The chain's CDR3 is CASSPAVGDEQYS. The CDR3 DNA follows: TGTGCCAGCAGCCCTGCGGTAGGAGACGAGCAGTACTCC.

This chain uses TRBV6-2 or TRBV6-3 with TRBJ1-2; D ambiguous. The CDR3 totals 13 residues. Trimming took 6 bases from V and 3 from J, leaving 11 bases between them. Germline lookup yields CDR1 MNHEY and CDR2 SVGEGT. CDR3 bases: TGTGCCAGCAGCCACACCCGGGACTATGGCTACACCTTC. Its protein product is CASSHTRDYGYTF.

With respect to this clonotype: One end of the junction does not line up with germline, which may come from a read error. The rearrangement links TRBV6-5 to TRBJ2-3, with no clear D. The CDR3 extends over 15 amino acids. From germline, CDR1 is MNHEY and CDR2 SVGAGI. The CDR3 DNA follows: TGTGCCAGCAGTTCCGCGGCAGGTAGCACAGATACTCAGTATTTT. Translated: CASSSAAGSTDTQYF.

The J gene is TRBJ2-7, the V gene TRBV12-3 or TRBV12-4; a weak D match, TRBD1 (5 bases). The length of the CDR3 is 14 residues. Trimming took 6 bases from V and 0 from J, leaving 12 bases between them. CDR3 nucleotide sequence: TGTGCCAGCAGCCCCGAAGGGGTCTCCTACGAGCAGTACTTC. Protein product: CASSPEGVSYEQYF.

As regards this clonotype: An end of the junction does not agree with germline; a read error may underlie this. V usage is TRBV12-3 or TRBV12-4 and J usage is TRBJ1-6, with 7 bases identical to TRBD1. The CDR3 totals 14 residues. The CDR3 loop is CACRAQGRDSPLHF. The DNA for the CDR3 is TGTGCCTGCAGGGCACAGGGGCGGGATTCACCCCTCCACTTT.

This clonotype was counted once. In nucleotides, the CDR3 is TGTGCCAGCAGTGTTACAGGGGGAAGTGAAGCTTTCTTT. Amino acids: CASSVTGGSEAFF. This chain connects TRBV6-6 to TRBJ1-1, with TRBD1 matching 8 bases. The CDR3 loop spans 13 amino acids. Germline-derived CDR1 and CDR2 are MNHNY and SVGAGI (reference sequence). The trim removed 5 bases at V and 7 bases at J, leaving 6 bases unmatched.

About this clonotype: One end of the junction fails to match germline, which may point to a read error. The chain joins TRBV29-1 to TRBJ2-7; TRBD2 agrees at 8 bases. The CDR3 spans 13 residues. Germline CDR1 SQVTM, CDR2 ANQGSEA. CDR3 coding DNA: TGCAACGTCCAAGCGGGGGTTTCCTACAAGCAGTACTTC. Its translation is CNVQAGVSYKQYF.